This T cell receptor (beta chain) originates from a study of radiation and T cells in renal cell carcinoma. Study observations and caveats: Without pretreatment biopsies, baseline tumor clonotype presence was undetermined. In blood, top tumor clones expanded by 2 weeks, shrinking by 4.

Regarding time point: baseline pretreatment blood. Specified treatment: 15 Gy SBRT to primary tumor, nephrectomy 4 weeks later. Radiation-treated patients gave blood at baseline, week 2 and week 4. Assay used: immunoSEQ multiplex PCR; TCRdb lists only in-frame clones, some missing. The table has about 59,000 clones, 65% to 85% seen once. With respect to this clone: Its target is unknown.

J gave up 4 bases and V 4 bases, and 8 bases lay outside the gene matches. The CDR3 contains 17 residues. Per the germline V gene, CDR1 is SGHTA and CDR2 is FQGNSA. This receptor was identified in a man aged 55 to 70 with renal cell carcinoma. This chain links TRBV7-2 with TRBJ2-3; 13 positions match TRBD2. Here the sequenced sample was blood, taken from a patient whose treatment included radiotherapy and nephrectomy. The CDR3 nucleotides read TGTGCCAGCAGCTCCCAGACTAGCGGGAGGTCCGCAGATACGCAGTATTTT. Encoded protein: CASSSQTSGRSADTQYF.